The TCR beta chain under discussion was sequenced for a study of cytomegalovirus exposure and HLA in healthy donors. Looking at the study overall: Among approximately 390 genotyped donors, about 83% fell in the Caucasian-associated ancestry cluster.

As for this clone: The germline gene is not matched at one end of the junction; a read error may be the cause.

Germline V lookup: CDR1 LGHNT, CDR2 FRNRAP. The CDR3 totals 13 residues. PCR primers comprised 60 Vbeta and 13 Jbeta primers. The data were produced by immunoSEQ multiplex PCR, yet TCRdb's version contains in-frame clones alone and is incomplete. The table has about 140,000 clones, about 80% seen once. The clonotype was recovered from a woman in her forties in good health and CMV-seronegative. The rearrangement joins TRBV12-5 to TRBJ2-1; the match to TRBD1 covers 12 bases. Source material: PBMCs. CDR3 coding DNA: TGTGCTAGTGGACGGGACAGGGGGCTATTTCGGATCTTC. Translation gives CASGRDRGLFRIF.